Listed below are T cell receptor beta chains from one sample, sequenced in a study of Graves' ophthalmopathy and Graves' hyperthyroidism. MiXCR was run by TCRdb on the multiplex PCR reads, yielding one entry per CDR3 protein. The sample lists around 1.1 million distinct CDR3 sequences; about 38% were seen once. The sample consisted of peripheral blood or thyroid tissue (not recorded which). The receptors were gathered from an adult man with Graves' hyperthyroidism. Each CDR3 is given with its conserved first and last residue. The order of the fields is V gene, J gene, CDR3 length, D gene, clone size, CDR3 protein, CDR3 DNA. A D gene is named only where the DNA matches it firmly. A row's size may be missing; if present it is once, few, many or a size class.

V gene: TRBV2; J gene: TRBJ1-3; CDR3 length: 9; D gene: NA; clone size: NA; CDR3 protein: CASSGAIYF; CDR3 DNA: TGTGCCAGCAGTGGGGCCATATATTTT
V gene: TRBV29-1; J gene: TRBJ1-3; CDR3 length: 11; D gene: NA; clone size: once; CDR3 protein: CSVESKNTIYF; CDR3 DNA: TGCAGCGTTGAGTCCAAGAACACCATATATTTT
V gene: TRBV20-1; J gene: TRBJ1-6; CDR3 length: 16; D gene: TRBD1; clone size: few; CDR3 protein: CSARIPRTGMNSPLHF; CDR3 DNA: TGCAGTGCTAGGATCCCCCGGACAGGGATGAATTCACCCCTCCACTTT
V gene: TRBV25-1; J gene: TRBJ1-1; CDR3 length: 15; D gene: NA; clone size: many; CDR3 protein: CASSRGHSVGSEAFF; CDR3 DNA: TGTGCCAGCAGTAGGGGACATTCGGTGGGCTCTGAAGCTTTCTTT
V gene: TRBV10-3; J gene: TRBJ2-7; CDR3 length: 14; D gene: TRBD1; clone size: many; CDR3 protein: CAISTKTGVDEQYF; CDR3 DNA: TGTGCCATCAGTACCAAAACAGGGGTCGACGAGCAGTACTTC
V gene: TRBV2; J gene: TRBJ2-2; CDR3 length: 18; D gene: NA; clone size: NA; CDR3 protein: CASSEYPWTESNTGELFF; CDR3 DNA: TGTGCCAGCAGTGAATACCCTTGGACAGAGTCCAACACCGGGGAGCTGTTTTTT
V gene: TRBV20-1; J gene: TRBJ2-5; CDR3 length: 13; D gene: NA; clone size: many; CDR3 protein: CSAIAGREETQYF; CDR3 DNA: TGCAGTGCTATTGCGGGACGGGAAGAGACCCAGTACTTC
V gene: TRBV7-2; J gene: TRBJ1-2; CDR3 length: 12; D gene: NA; clone size: NA; CDR3 protein: CASSRSGSGNTF; CDR3 DNA: TGTGCCAGCAGCCGTTCGGGGTCTGGAAACACCTTC
V gene: TRBV9; J gene: TRBJ1-2; CDR3 length: 15; D gene: NA; clone size: few; CDR3 protein: CASSFREGVDYGYTF; CDR3 DNA: TGTGCCAGCAGCTTTCGTGAGGGGGTGGACTATGGCTACACCTTC
V gene: TRBV9; J gene: TRBJ1-4; CDR3 length: 13; D gene: NA; clone size: NA; CDR3 protein: CASQDGSNEKLFF; CDR3 DNA: TGTGCCAGCCAGGACGGTTCTAACGAAAAACTGTTTTTT
V gene: TRBV19; J gene: TRBJ1-4; CDR3 length: 13; D gene: TRBD1; clone size: many; CDR3 protein: CASAGTDNEKLFF; CDR3 DNA: TGTGCCAGCGCCGGGACAGATAATGAAAAACTGTTTTTT
V gene: TRBV19; J gene: TRBJ2-2; CDR3 length: 16; D gene: NA; clone size: many; CDR3 protein: CASSIESGGGTGELFF; CDR3 DNA: TGTGCCAGTAGTATCGAGTCGGGCGGCGGGACCGGGGAGCTGTTTTTT
V gene: TRBV29-1; J gene: TRBJ2-5; CDR3 length: 14; D gene: TRBD1; clone size: many; CDR3 protein: CSVLDWTGSETQYF; CDR3 DNA: TGCAGCGTGCTCGACTGGACAGGTTCAGAGACCCAGTACTTC
V gene: TRBV15; J gene: TRBJ2-7; CDR3 length: 13; D gene: NA; clone size: many; CDR3 protein: CATTPGPGGEQYF; CDR3 DNA: TGTGCCACCACGCCGGGCCCAGGAGGCGAGCAGTACTTC
V gene: TRBV19; J gene: TRBJ2-2; CDR3 length: 15; D gene: TRBD2; clone size: NA; CDR3 protein: CASSISGTGSGELFF; CDR3 DNA: TGTGCCAGTAGTATAAGCGGGACGGGGTCCGGGGAGCTGTTTTTT
V gene: TRBV12-3/TRBV12-4; J gene: TRBJ1-1; CDR3 length: 15; D gene: NA; clone size: many; CDR3 protein: CASKPGGYPNTEAFF; CDR3 DNA: TGTGCCAGCAAACCCGGGGGGTATCCGAACACTGAAGCTTTCTTT
V gene: TRBV7-9; J gene: TRBJ1-6; CDR3 length: 15; D gene: TRBD1; clone size: many; CDR3 protein: CASSVRQGNNSPLHF; CDR3 DNA: TGTGCCAGCAGCGTACGACAGGGAAATAATTCACCCCTCCACTTT
V gene: TRBV20-1; J gene: TRBJ1-6; CDR3 length: 12; D gene: NA; clone size: many; CDR3 protein: CSATTHFSALHF; CDR3 DNA: TGCAGTGCTACTACACATTTTTCGGCCCTCCACTTT
V gene: TRBV7-8; J gene: TRBJ1-1; CDR3 length: 13; D gene: TRBD1; clone size: NA; CDR3 protein: CASSQGQGNEAFF; CDR3 DNA: TGTGCCAGCAGCCAGGGACAGGGGAATGAAGCTTTCTTT
V gene: TRBV20-1; J gene: TRBJ2-5; CDR3 length: 13; D gene: NA; clone size: once; CDR3 protein: CSARVGVKETQYF; CDR3 DNA: TGCAGTGCTAGAGTAGGGGTGAAAGAGACCCAGTACTTC
V gene: TRBV2; J gene: TRBJ1-6; CDR3 length: 15; D gene: NA; clone size: NA; CDR3 protein: CASSEAGAKNSPLHF; CDR3 DNA: TGTGCCAGCAGTGAAGCGGGGGCGAAAAATTCACCCCTCCACTTT
V gene: TRBV6-5; J gene: TRBJ1-1; CDR3 length: 13; D gene: TRBD1; clone size: NA; CDR3 protein: CASRGQGAVVAFF; CDR3 DNA: TGTGCCAGCAGAGGACAGGGGGCTGTCGTAGCTTTCTTT
V gene: TRBV7-9; J gene: TRBJ2-3; CDR3 length: 17; D gene: NA; clone size: few; CDR3 protein: CASAPRGLRTSTDTQYF; CDR3 DNA: TGTGCCAGCGCCCCTCGGGGGCTCCGAACTTCCACAGATACGCAGTATTTT
V gene: TRBV19; J gene: TRBJ2-2; CDR3 length: 13; D gene: NA; clone size: few; CDR3 protein: CASSTTRGGELFF; CDR3 DNA: TGTGCCAGTAGTACGACTAGGGGCGGGGAGCTGTTTTTT
V gene: TRBV10-3; J gene: TRBJ1-2; CDR3 length: 18; D gene: TRBD1; clone size: NA; CDR3 protein: CASSPLRPGQGPAYGYTF; CDR3 DNA: TGTGCCAGCAGCCCTCTAAGGCCGGGACAGGGCCCGGCTTATGGCTACACCTTC
V gene: TRBV3-1; J gene: TRBJ1-5; CDR3 length: 14; D gene: NA; clone size: NA; CDR3 protein: CASSHKPGDQPQHF; CDR3 DNA: TGTGCCAGCAGCCATAAACCTGGGGATCAGCCCCAGCATTTT
V gene: TRBV5-1; J gene: TRBJ1-1; CDR3 length: 14; D gene: NA; clone size: many; CDR3 protein: CASSLGQLYTEAFF; CDR3 DNA: TGCGCCAGCAGCCTAGGACAGCTATACACTGAAGCTTTCTTT
V gene: TRBV7-9; J gene: TRBJ2-5; CDR3 length: 15; D gene: NA; clone size: NA; CDR3 protein: CASSRPLGQRETQYF; CDR3 DNA: TGTGCCAGCAGCAGACCGCTCGGACAGAGGGAGACCCAGTACTTC
V gene: TRBV29-1; J gene: TRBJ1-2; CDR3 length: 11; D gene: NA; clone size: NA; CDR3 protein: CSPGIDYGYTF; CDR3 DNA: TGCAGCCCCGGAATAGACTATGGCTACACCTTC
V gene: TRBV6-5; J gene: TRBJ1-3; CDR3 length: 16; D gene: NA; clone size: NA; CDR3 protein: CASSYSRHTSGNTIYF; CDR3 DNA: TGTGCCAGCAGTTACTCGAGGCACACCTCTGGAAACACCATATATTTT
V gene: TRBV7-3; J gene: TRBJ2-3; CDR3 length: 13; D gene: NA; clone size: few; CDR3 protein: CASSASSTDTQYF; CDR3 DNA: TGTGCCAGCAGCGCCTCTAGCACAGATACGCAGTATTTT
V gene: TRBV19; J gene: TRBJ1-2; CDR3 length: 15; D gene: TRBD1; clone size: many; CDR3 protein: CASTPSPQGNYGYTF; CDR3 DNA: TGTGCCAGTACCCCTTCCCCACAGGGGAACTATGGCTACACCTTC
V gene: TRBV20-1; J gene: TRBJ1-2; CDR3 length: 17; D gene: NA; clone size: many; CDR3 protein: CSARDMRRWRIYYGYTF; CDR3 DNA: TGCAGTGCTAGAGATATGCGACGGTGGCGAATCTACTATGGCTACACCTTC
V gene: TRBV29-1; J gene: TRBJ1-1; CDR3 length: 12; D gene: TRBD1; clone size: many; CDR3 protein: CSARQGSSEAFF; CDR3 DNA: TGCAGCGCCCGACAGGGATCTTCTGAAGCTTTCTTT
V gene: TRBV10-3; J gene: TRBJ1-1; CDR3 length: 12; D gene: NA; clone size: many; CDR3 protein: CATTGQNTEAFF; CDR3 DNA: TGTGCCACTACAGGACAGAACACTGAAGCTTTCTTT
V gene: TRBV28; J gene: TRBJ1-1; CDR3 length: 16; D gene: TRBD1; clone size: few; CDR3 protein: CASSFVQGGMNTEAFF; CDR3 DNA: TGTGCCAGCAGTTTTGTCCAGGGGGGGATGAACACTGAAGCTTTCTTT
V gene: TRBV5-1; J gene: TRBJ2-7; CDR3 length: 14; D gene: TRBD2; clone size: many; CDR3 protein: CASSLVRTRDEQYF; CDR3 DNA: TGCGCCAGCAGCTTGGTTCGGACTAGGGACGAGCAGTACTTC
V gene: TRBV10-3; J gene: TRBJ2-7; CDR3 length: 14; D gene: TRBD2; clone size: once; CDR3 protein: CATLSTSGSYEQYF; CDR3 DNA: TGTGCCACCCTGAGCACTAGCGGGTCCTACGAGCAGTACTTC
V gene: TRBV28; J gene: TRBJ1-4; CDR3 length: 14; D gene: TRBD1; clone size: few; CDR3 protein: CASSLGDSFGKLFF; CDR3 DNA: TGTGCCAGCAGTTTAGGGGACAGTTTCGGAAAACTGTTTTTT
V gene: TRBV10-3; J gene: TRBJ1-6; CDR3 length: 16; D gene: NA; clone size: NA; CDR3 protein: CASSYSLRQLNSPLHF; CDR3 DNA: TGTGCCAGCAGTTACTCGTTACGGCAGCTTAATTCACCCCTCCACTTT
V gene: TRBV7-8; J gene: TRBJ1-2; CDR3 length: 17; D gene: NA; clone size: many; CDR3 protein: CASSLEGEGGWNYGYTF; CDR3 DNA: TGTGCCAGCAGCTTAGAGGGAGAGGGGGGATGGAACTATGGCTACACCTTC
V gene: TRBV10-3; J gene: TRBJ2-5; CDR3 length: 18; D gene: TRBD1; clone size: NA; CDR3 protein: CAISESDRGPWAQETQYF; CDR3 DNA: TGTGCCATCAGTGAGTCCGACAGGGGGCCCTGGGCCCAAGAGACCCAGTACTTC
V gene: TRBV20-1; J gene: TRBJ2-2; CDR3 length: 16; D gene: NA; clone size: many; CDR3 protein: CSARVTGTPRTGELFF; CDR3 DNA: TGCAGTGCTAGAGTAACAGGGACCCCGAGAACCGGGGAGCTGTTTTTT
V gene: TRBV28; J gene: TRBJ2-2; CDR3 length: 13; D gene: NA; clone size: NA; CDR3 protein: CASAVRGGGELFF; CDR3 DNA: TGTGCCAGCGCTGTAAGGGGCGGCGGGGAGCTGTTTTTT
V gene: TRBV11-2; J gene: TRBJ1-2; CDR3 length: 17; D gene: NA; clone size: NA; CDR3 protein: CASSPRRGPYSNYGYTF; CDR3 DNA: TGTGCCAGCAGCCCCAGGAGGGGCCCTTATTCTAACTATGGCTACACCTTC
V gene: TRBV7-8; J gene: TRBJ1-6; CDR3 length: 14; D gene: NA; clone size: many; CDR3 protein: CAVRGYRNNSPLHF; CDR3 DNA: TGTGCCGTAAGGGGGTATAGGAATAATTCACCCCTCCACTTT
V gene: TRBV12-3/TRBV12-4; J gene: TRBJ2-7; CDR3 length: 13; D gene: NA; clone size: many; CDR3 protein: CASSNGVSYEQYF; CDR3 DNA: TGTGCCAGCAGTAACGGCGTATCCTACGAGCAGTACTTC
V gene: TRBV6-2/TRBV6-3; J gene: TRBJ1-4; CDR3 length: 15; D gene: NA; clone size: many; CDR3 protein: CASSYAPGGIEKLFF; CDR3 DNA: TGTGCCAGCAGTTACGCTCCAGGAGGGATCGAAAAACTGTTTTTT
V gene: TRBV24-1; J gene: TRBJ2-2; CDR3 length: 18; D gene: TRBD1; clone size: many; CDR3 protein: CATSDPPGQATPPGELFF; CDR3 DNA: TGTGCCACCAGTGATCCCCCAGGACAGGCGACTCCACCCGGGGAGCTGTTTTTT
V gene: TRBV19; J gene: TRBJ2-7; CDR3 length: 16; D gene: TRBD2; clone size: many; CDR3 protein: CASSRRTSGSIYEQYF; CDR3 DNA: TGTGCCAGTAGTAGGCGGACTAGCGGGAGCATCTACGAGCAGTACTTC
V gene: TRBV19; J gene: TRBJ1-2; CDR3 length: 9; D gene: NA; clone size: NA; CDR3 protein: CASTYGYTF; CDR3 DNA: TGTGCCAGTACCTATGGCTACACCTTC
V gene: TRBV20-1; J gene: TRBJ2-7; CDR3 length: 14; D gene: TRBD2; clone size: many; CDR3 protein: CSARGLAGNYEQYF; CDR3 DNA: TGCAGTGCTAGGGGACTAGCGGGAAACTACGAGCAGTACTTC
V gene: TRBV2; J gene: TRBJ1-4; CDR3 length: 15; D gene: NA; clone size: many; CDR3 protein: CASRASVSANEKLFF; CDR3 DNA: TGTGCCAGCAGGGCCAGTGTGTCCGCTAATGAAAAACTGTTTTTT
V gene: TRBV20-1; J gene: TRBJ2-5; CDR3 length: 17; D gene: TRBD2; clone size: NA; CDR3 protein: CSARAGFSGRRPETQYF; CDR3 DNA: TGCAGTGCTAGAGCGGGCTTCAGCGGGAGACGGCCAGAGACCCAGTACTTC
V gene: TRBV20-1; J gene: TRBJ1-2; CDR3 length: 12; D gene: NA; clone size: many; CDR3 protein: CSAAQVSYGYTF; CDR3 DNA: TGCAGTGCTGCGCAAGTATCCTATGGCTACACCTTC
V gene: TRBV2; J gene: TRBJ1-6; CDR3 length: 19; D gene: TRBD1; clone size: NA; CDR3 protein: CASSEPGTGGISYNSPLHF; CDR3 DNA: TGTGCCAGCAGTGAACCCGGGACAGGGGGTATCTCCTATAATTCACCCCTCCACTTT